These 21 T cell receptor beta chains were all obtained from the same sample, sequenced in a study of blood T cell repertoires in COVID-19. Assay used: immunoSEQ multiplex PCR; TCRdb lists only in-frame clones, some missing. The data hold about 200,000 clones, with about 86% observed a single time. The specimen sequenced was PBMCs or T cells enriched from blood (not recorded which). The origin of the receptors is a woman aged 40 to 50 with acute COVID-19.

The V call is TRBV6-2 or TRBV6-3, the J call TRBJ1-5; 9 bases align to TRBD1. V lost 5 bases and J lost 5; bases outside the gene matches: 13. Germline CDR1 MNHEY, CDR2 SVGEGT. There are 17 residues in the CDR3. The CDR3 reads CASSDSGTGIRDQPQHF. CDR3 in DNA: TGTGCCAGCAGTGATTCGGGGACAGGGATTCGTGATCAGCCCCAGCATTTT.

The V and J genes are TRBV5-5 and TRBJ1-5; 10 nucleotides line up with TRBD1. The CDR3 has 18 amino acids. V lost 1 base to trimming and J lost 6 bases; unmatched junction nucleotides: 13. Germline V lookup: CDR1 SGHKS, CDR2 YYEKEE (reference sequence). The chain's CDR3 is CASSLSLGTGAGIQPQHF. CDR3 bases: TGTGCCAGCAGCTTGAGTCTGGGGACAGGGGCAGGGATTCAGCCCCAGCATTTT.

The chain employs TRBV5-1 and TRBJ1-4, with D possibly TRBD1 on 6 matching bases. This CDR3 comprises 13 residues. V dropped 4 bases and J dropped 5 bases, with 9 bases sitting between them. CDR1 and CDR2 from the germline V gene are SGHRS and YFSETQ. The CDR3 reads CASSPGQNEKLFF. DNA of the CDR3: TGCGCCAGCAGCCCCGGACAGAATGAAAAACTGTTTTTT. The entire variable domain, with the rest obtained from reference TRBV5-1 and TRBJ1-4, is as follows: KAGVTQTPRYLIKTRGQQVTLSCSPISGHRSVSWYQQTPGQGLQFLFEYFSETQRNKGNFPGRFSGRQFSNSRSEMNVSTLELGDSALYLCASSPGQNEKLFFGSGTQLSVL.

The rearrangement links TRBV6-5 to TRBJ2-7; unclear D gene. V lost 2 bases and J 2 bases, leaving 7 bases between the germline ends. CDR3 length: 13 amino acids. CDR1 is MNHEY, CDR2 SVGAGI, per germline. The CDR3 coding sequence is TGTGCCAGCAGTTACAGCACTACCTACGAGCAGTACTTC. Translating it yields CASSYSTTYEQYF.

CDR3 amino acids: CSVGRRSNTEAFF. The CDR3 nucleotides read TGCAGCGTTGGGAGAAGGTCAAACACTGAAGCTTTCTTT. The chain recombines TRBV29-1 with TRBJ1-1; D is unclear. The CDR3 is 13 residues long. From germline, CDR1 is SQVTM and CDR2 ANQGSEA. Between the trimmed V and J ends, which lost 4 bases and 2 bases, there was a span of 11 bases. Drawing the rest from reference TRBV29-1 and TRBJ1-1, the complete variable domain is SAVISQKPSRDICQRGTSLTIQCQVDSQVTMMFWYRQQPGQSLTLIATANQGSEATYESGFVIDKFPISRPNLTFSTLTVSNMSPEDSSIYLCSVGRRSNTEAFFGQGTRLTVV.

V and J are TRBV3-1 (or the pseudogene TRBV3-2) and TRBJ2-7; TRBD2 aligns across 12 bases. V was pared by 6 bases and J by 1 base, with 13 bases of the junction left unmatched. The CDR3 is 18 amino acids. Germline-derived CDR1 and CDR2 are LGHDT and YNNKEL (reference sequence). CDR3 loop: CASSPILDGLAGSYEQYF. CDR3 sequence (DNA): TGTGCCAGCAGTCCTATTCTAGACGGACTAGCGGGATCCTACGAGCAGTACTTC.

This chain connects TRBV5-3 to TRBJ2-3, with 8 bases fitting TRBD2. TRBV5-3 is assigned to the ORF class and has an uncertain function. The J segment lost 4 bases and the V segment lost 0 bases, leaving 7 bases of the junction unmatched. This CDR3 contains 16 residues. The CDR3 is CARSLVGAGAPDTQYF. Written as DNA, the CDR3 is TGTGCCAGAAGCTTGGTAGGAGCGGGGGCACCAGATACGCAGTATTTT.

V and J are TRBV6-6 and TRBJ2-3; 13 nucleotides line up with TRBD2. From germline, CDR1 is MNHNY and CDR2 SVGAGI (reference sequence). This CDR3 region has 17 residues. V lost 5 bases and J lost 3; bases outside the gene matches: 8. The CDR3 region is CASSPGLAGVMTDTQYF. CDR3 DNA sequence: TGTGCCAGCAGTCCCGGACTAGCGGGAGTTATGACAGATACGCAGTATTTT.

The V call is TRBV6-5, the J call TRBJ1-5; no clear D. Germline-derived CDR1 and CDR2 are MNHEY and SVGAGI. V lost 5 bases to trimming and J lost 4 bases, with 9 bases between them. This CDR3 comprises 13 residues. CDR3 sequence reads: CASSNPYNQPQHF. The CDR3 nucleotides are TGTGCCAGCAGTAACCCCTATAATCAGCCCCAGCATTTT.

The J gene is TRBJ1-5, the V gene TRBV28; D may be TRBD1 (6 bases). Trimming removed 4 bases at V and 7 bases at J, with 17 bases between. The CDR3 has 15 amino acids. CDR1 and CDR2 (germline): MDHEN, SYDVKM. The CDR3 DNA reads TGTGCCAGCAGTTCGCCTTTGGGACAAAGACAGCCCCAGCATTTT. Its translation: CASSSPLGQRQPQHF.

The gene calls are TRBV3-1 (or the pseudogene TRBV3-2) and TRBJ1-4; TRBD1 is a possible D gene (5 bases). Germline V gives CDR1 LGHDT, CDR2 YNNKEL (reference sequence). V lost 3 bases to trimming and J lost 10 bases, with 21 bases between them. The CDR3 has 16 amino acids. The CDR3 region has the DNA TGTGCCAGCAGCCAGGCCCGGGGGACGCAGGCCCCAAAACTGTTTTTT. Amino acids: CASSQARGTQAPKLFF.

This clone was seen a handful of times. This chain connects TRBV7-2 to TRBJ1-1; TRBD1 matches 7 bases. After removal of 4 bases from V and 10 bases from J, the junction contained 9 bases not matched to a gene. The CDR3 runs to 13 residues. Germline CDR1 reads SGHTA; CDR2 reads FQGNSA. The CDR3 region has the DNA TGTGCCAGCAGCTGGACAGGACAGAGTGGAGCTTTCTTT. Translated, it gives CASSWTGQSGAFF.

This rearrangement joins TRBV13 to TRBJ2-1; maybe TRBD2 (5 bases). V lost 0 bases and J lost 9, with 12 bases in between. The V gene's germline CDR1 is PRHDT and CDR2 FYEKMQ (reference sequence). The CDR3 has 14 residues. CDR3 in DNA: TGTGCCAGCAGCTTAGGGGCGGGTTCGAGTGAGCAGTTCTTC. It encodes CASSLGAGSSEQFF.

The DNA for the CDR3 is TGTGCCAGCAGTTCCTCGGGGGACACCGGGGAGCTGTTTTTT. Translating gives CASSSSGDTGELFF. The V call is TRBV2, the J call TRBJ2-2; TRBD2 is a possible D gene (6 bases). This CDR3 is built from 14 residues. The V end lost 5 bases, the J end lost 3 bases, and 10 bases lay between the germline ends. The V gene's germline CDR1 is SNHLY and CDR2 FYNNEI.

The sample holds a few counts of this clone. This chain uses TRBV18 with TRBJ2-7; maybe TRBD1 (6 bases). Trimming took 6 bases from V and 5 from J, leaving 23 bases between them. The CDR3 is 16 residues long. The germline V gene encodes CDR1 KGHSH and CDR2 LQKENI. The DNA of the CDR3 is TGTGCCAGCTCTCGACTCGGACAGTATCCGCGAGACGAGCAGTACTTC. Translation gives CASSRLGQYPRDEQYF.

In its sample, this clone was seen a few times. The chain uses TRBV4-1 and TRBJ2-1; 9 bases align to TRBD2. The CDR3 runs 18 residues. Germline loops: CDR1 MGHRA, CDR2 YSYEKL. V gave up 3 bases and J gave up 7 bases; unmatched junction bases: 16. CDR3 coding DNA: TGCGCCAGCAGCCATAGGGGAGGCGGGAGGGTGAATGGGAATGAGCAGTTCTTC. It codes for CASSHRGGGRVNGNEQFF.

This rearrangement joins TRBV11-2 to TRBJ1-2; 11 nucleotides align to TRBD1. The V gene's germline CDR1 is SGHAT and CDR2 FQNNGV. J was trimmed by 2 bases and V by 1 base; bases with no gene match: 9. The CDR3 is made up of 18 amino acids. The CDR3 here is CASSLGRTGGDENYGYTF. The CDR3 bases are TGTGCCAGCAGCTTAGGCCGGACAGGGGGCGATGAAAACTATGGCTACACCTTC.

This chain uses TRBV19 with TRBJ1-2; the match to TRBD1 covers 9 bases. CDR3 size: 15 residues. Germline CDR1 LNHDA, CDR2 SQIVND (reference sequence). V gave up 1 base and J gave up 7 bases; unmatched junction bases: 7. CDR3 protein: CASSIADRGAAGYTF. DNA of the CDR3: TGTGCCAGTAGTATAGCGGACAGGGGAGCAGCTGGCTACACCTTC. Supplemented by reference TRBV19 and TRBJ1-2, the full variable domain reads DGGITQSPKYLFRKEGQNVTLSCEQNLNHDAMYWYRQDPGQGLRLIYYSQIVNDFQKGDIAEGYSVSREKKESFPLTVTSAQKNPTAFYLCASSIADRGAAGYTFGSGTRLTVV.

This chain connects TRBV12-3 or TRBV12-4 to TRBJ2-7; 8 bases map to TRBD1. V shed 6 bases, J shed 3 bases, and the junction held 4 bases outside the gene matches. The CDR3 runs to 13 residues. Written as DNA, the CDR3 is TGTGCCAGCAGCAGGGACAGGAACTACGAGCAGTACTTC. Protein sequence: CASSRDRNYEQYF.

V and J are TRBV12-3 or TRBV12-4 and TRBJ2-5; TRBD2 is a possible D gene (6 bases). V lost 6 bases, J lost 5 bases, and 13 bases lay in between. CDR3 length equals 13 residues. CDR3: CASRPGRRETQYF. The CDR3 bases are TGTGCCAGCAGGCCGGGGAGGCGCGAGACCCAGTACTTC.

The rearrangement uses TRBV4-3 and TRBJ2-2, with a possible D match to TRBD1 (6 bases). In germline, CDR1 is LGHNA, CDR2 YSLEER. The V end was cut by 3 bases, the J end by 3 bases, with 14 bases between. There are 16 residues in the CDR3. In DNA form, the CDR3 reads TGCGCCAGCAGCCAGGAACCGGGACACTACACCGGGGAGCTGTTTTTT. Encoded protein: CASSQEPGHYTGELFF.